What follows is one T cell receptor beta chain and its context. The sample originates from a study of cytomegalovirus exposure and HLA in healthy donors. 13 Jbeta primers and 60 Vbeta primers were used for the PCR. TCRdb's copy holds only in-frame clones and misses some; the assay was immunoSEQ multiplex PCR. The repertoire holds 210,000 or so clones, with 80% to 85% as singletons. V lost 2 bases to trimming and J lost 1 base; unmatched junction nucleotides: 3. Germline values: CDR1 LNHDA, CDR2 SQIVND (reference sequence). CDR3 length: 15 amino acids. Material for sequencing was PBMCs. This TCR was sampled from a boy younger than 10 in good health and CMV-seronegative. J is TRBJ2-3 and V is TRBV19, with 7 bases identical to TRBD1. CDR3 nucleotide sequence: TGTGCCAGTAGTATACTCACAGGGGGCACAGATACGCAGTATTTT. It yields the protein CASSILTGGTDTQYF.